This T cell receptor beta chain was profiled in a study of blood T cell repertoires in COVID-19 (TCRdb year 2020). For context, the study as a whole: The collaborator samples originated in the United States, Italy and Spain and spanned the acute and convalescent phases of COVID-19. The repertoires were made available in a free public database intended to serve as a resource for research on the immune response to SARS-CoV-2. The prospective study material was composed of cDNA or gDNA derived from T cells, B-cell-depleted T cells, or PBMCs. Where HLA class I and class II types were available, the types were taken from metadata supplied by the sample provider, not from assay-based typing. A de-identified subject ID, COVID-19 status, age in years and sex were almost always included in the sample metadata. Deeply sampled blood TCRbeta repertoires from subjects exposed to, actively infected with, or recovered from COVID-19 were included in the dataset. The samples were drawn from two sources: the first 160 participants of the ongoing ImmuneRACE study, and 950 to 1,500 subjects contributed by 6 global collaborators.

Study-wide conclusions, independent of this receptor: Clinical and demographic metadata were provided uncurated, with the amount varying by source and participant.

Each collaborating institution followed its own protocols to collect whole blood in K2EDTA tubes. For TCRbeta analysis, collaborators shipped samples as frozen whole blood, isolated PBMCs, or DNA extracted from either of those sample types. This clone was seen once. Its antigen specificity is not known. Within one base of it there is no much larger clone, and no base qualities were kept. The immunoSEQ Assay, a bias-controlled multiplex PCR, was used to amplify TCRbeta CDR3 regions from genomic DNA. The paper's processing steps were these. The number of nucleated cells in each sample was estimated by amplification of reference gene primers within the assay. To quantify the absolute abundance of each unique TCRbeta CDR3 rearrangement, sequence reads were collapsed and filtered. For each sample, productive Simpson clonality was calculated as the square root of Simpson's diversity index across productive rearrangements. The source is immuneACCESS, and TCRdb retained only in-frame sequences with V and J called. Part of the clones is not carried over; for the studies checked, unresolved V genes explain less than half of this, and the remainder is unexplained. V, J and clone size were drawn from that table, and D and trimming were deduced from the DNA. Recorded for this sample are under 200,000 clones; over 60% of them occurred a single time. 8% to 9.5% of the sample goes to the ten largest clones.

The germline V and J ends show losses of 1 base and 0 bases respectively, and no gene match explains 8 bases of the junction. For CDR1 and CDR2, the germline V gene lists SQVTM and ANQGSEA. The CDR3 contains 18 residues, cysteine and phenylalanine counted. The CDR3 DNA has 54 bases and is translated from base 1. The chain employs TRBV29-1 and TRBJ2-5, with 13 bases in between that match TRBD2. Sequencing was carried out using peripheral blood. The clonotype originates from a man between 60 and 75 years old with acute or convalescent COVID-19. The DNA reads as follows: TGCAGCGTTGAAGGGGAGGGACTAGCGGGGCAGTACCAAGAGACCCAGTACTTC. The translation is CSVEGEGLAGQYQETQYF.